The 30 T cell receptor beta chains listed next were all sequenced from one sample in a study of T cell responses to AZD1222 COVID-19 vaccine. TCRdb keeps only in-frame clones here, not all; method: immunoSEQ multiplex PCR. This table has about 140,000 clones, roughly nine tenths appearing once. The sequences come from peripheral blood, collected 28 days after the second dose of the MenACWY control vaccine. The receptors were gathered from an adult who received the MenACWY meningococcal vaccine as a control.

This clone was detected only once. The chain carries TRBV12-3 or TRBV12-4 and TRBJ2-5, with D possibly TRBD2 on 6 matching bases. V was pared by 2 bases and J by 5 bases, with 9 bases between. The CDR3 length is 13 residues. The CDR3 DNA sequence: TGTGCCAGCAGTTTACTGGAGGGGGAGACCCAGTACTTC. Translated: CASSLLEGETQYF.

This sequence joins TRBV3-1 (or the pseudogene TRBV3-2) and TRBJ2-5; perhaps TRBD2 as D (5 bases). Germline values: CDR1 LGHDT, CDR2 YNNKEL (reference sequence). With 0 bases removed from V and 6 bases from J, the gap between germline ends came to 14 bases. The CDR3 length is 15 residues. Here the CDR3 DNA reads TGTGCCAGCAGCCAAGATAGGACCCGAGGGCAGACCCAGTACTTC. This codes for CASSQDRTRGQTQYF.

This clone came up a few times. This chain joins TRBV5-1 and TRBJ2-2, with D possibly being TRBD1 (5 bases). The V end was cut by 4 bases, the J end by 6 bases, with 10 bases between. Germline CDR1 and CDR2: SGHRS and YFSETQ. This CDR3 has 13 amino acids. The CDR3 reads CASSEAGPGELFF. The CDR3 DNA is TGCGCCAGCAGCGAGGCAGGGCCCGGGGAGCTGTTTTTT.

The rearrangement joins TRBV5-1 to TRBJ1-1, with unresolved D. The CDR3 is made up of 15 amino acids. Germline CDR1 reads SGHRS; CDR2 reads YFSETQ. Between the trimmed V and J ends, which lost 0 bases and 4 bases, there was a span of 13 bases. This CDR3 reads CASSLAGGVGTEAFF. The CDR3 nucleotides are TGCGCCAGCAGCTTGGCCGGTGGAGTTGGCACTGAAGCTTTCTTT.

The V and J genes are TRBV19 and TRBJ2-1, with TRBD2 matching 7 bases. Trimming took 3 bases from V and 6 from J; bases not matched to a gene: 5. The CDR3 length is 14 residues. The germline V gene encodes CDR1 LNHDA and CDR2 SQIVND (reference sequence). The chain's CDR3 is CASSIMTSFNEQFF. The DNA for the CDR3 is TGTGCCAGTAGTATCATGACTAGCTTCAATGAGCAGTTCTTC.

The rearrangement links TRBV6-2 or TRBV6-3 to TRBJ2-5, with D maybe TRBD2 (7 bases). This CDR3 spans 16 amino acids. Trimming took off 2 bases at V and 3 bases at J, with 16 bases between the two ends. From germline, CDR1 is MNHEY and CDR2 SVGEGT. The CDR3 loop reads CASSYVGGRVEETQYF. The CDR3, as DNA: TGTGCCAGCAGTTACGTCGGGGGGCGGGTTGAAGAGACCCAGTACTTC.

In its sample, this clone was seen a few times. The chain uses TRBV29-1 and TRBJ2-7; D not resolved. Germline V lookup: CDR1 SQVTM, CDR2 ANQGSEA. CDR3 size: 13 residues. Trimming took off 5 bases at V and 0 bases at J, with 11 bases between the two ends. The DNA of the CDR3 is TGCAGCGTTTCCAATCAGGCCTCCTACGAGCAGTACTTC. Translated, it gives CSVSNQASYEQYF.

Note on this clone: The same CDR3 is also encoded by other DNA sequences in this sample. The chain carries TRBV24-1 and TRBJ2-1; TRBD2 is a possible D gene (5 bases). Trimming left V 1 base short and J 1 base short, with 7 bases between. The germline CDR1 and CDR2 sequences are KGHDR and SFDVKD. This CDR3 contains 15 residues. The CDR3 nucleotides read TGTGCCACCAGTGATTTAGCGGCATCCTACAATGAGCAGTTCTTC. Translated: CATSDLAASYNEQFF.

The chain carries TRBV28 and TRBJ2-1; D remains unclear. Germline CDR1 MDHEN, CDR2 SYDVKM. Deletions cut 5 bases from V and 5 bases from J, with 10 bases between. The CDR3 length is 13 residues. This chain's CDR3 is CASSEFWDNEQFF. CDR3 sequence (DNA): TGTGCCAGCAGTGAATTTTGGGACAATGAGCAGTTCTTC.

The CDR3: CASSDRASNQPQHF. Written as DNA, the CDR3 is TGTGCCAGCAGCGACAGGGCCAGCAATCAGCCCCAGCATTTT. The chain joins TRBV6-2 or TRBV6-3 to TRBJ1-5; TRBD1 matches at 7 bases. Germline-derived CDR1 and CDR2 are MNHEY and SVGEGT. V gave up 6 bases and J gave up 1 base; unmatched junction bases: 3. This CDR3 has 14 residues.

This chain links TRBV6-5 with TRBJ2-7, with TRBD1 matching over 9 bases. V dropped 6 bases and J dropped 5; count of bases not matched to a gene: 5. CDR1 MNHEY and CDR2 SVGAGI come from the germline V gene. This CDR3 spans 13 amino acids. For the CDR3, the DNA is TGTGCCAGCAGATCGGACAGGGGCCACGAGCAGTACTTC. This translates into CASRSDRGHEQYF.

The chain couples TRBV5-1 to TRBJ2-2; the D is unclear. Germline CDR1 is SGHRS and CDR2 is YFSETQ. CDR3 length: 16 residues. V lost 1 base, J lost 4 bases, and 14 bases lay in between. CDR3 nucleotide sequence: TGCGCCAGCAGCTTGTCTTCCCAGAGGCGCACCGGGGAGCTGTTTTTT. Translation: CASSLSSQRRTGELFF.

In DNA form, the CDR3 reads TGTGCCACCAGTGACCCCGGACAGGGGAGCCACGAGCAGTACTTC. The encoded protein is CATSDPGQGSHEQYF. V and J are TRBV24-1 and TRBJ2-7; 9 bases match TRBD1. The V and J ends lost 4 bases and 5 bases, in that order; junction bases with no gene match: 8. The CDR3 contains 15 residues. In germline, CDR1 is KGHDR, CDR2 SFDVKD.

This rearrangement joins TRBV28 to TRBJ2-1; TRBD2 matches 10 bases. The CDR3 has 15 amino acids. CDR1 is MDHEN, CDR2 SYDVKM, per germline. With V trimmed by 7 bases and J by 4 bases, 7 bases remained unmatched. This CDR3 reads CASTRLAGAYNEQFF. The CDR3 DNA reads TGTGCCAGCACACGACTAGCGGGTGCATACAATGAGCAGTTCTTC.

The genes are TRBV28 and TRBJ1-5, with D maybe TRBD1 (5 bases). The CDR3 is made up of 15 amino acids. The germline CDR1 and CDR2 sequences are MDHEN and SYDVKM. V was cut by 7 bases and J by 1 base, with 14 bases left in between. CDR3 sequence: CASTTGEGSNQPQHF. The CDR3 coding sequence is TGTGCCAGCACCACTGGGGAGGGGAGCAATCAGCCCCAGCATTTT.

The J gene is TRBJ2-5, the V gene TRBV7-9; TRBD2 matches 11 bases. Germline CDR1 SEHNR, CDR2 FQNEAQ (reference sequence). J lost 5 bases, V lost 7 bases, and 3 bases had no gene match. This CDR3 spans 13 amino acids. Here the CDR3 DNA reads TGTGCCAGCACCGGGACTAGCGGTGAGACCCAGTACTTC. It translates to CASTGTSGETQYF.

J is TRBJ2-7 and V is TRBV6-5; 10 bases are a match to TRBD2. Germline CDR1 and CDR2: MNHEY and SVGAGI. The CDR3 covers 15 residues. V trimming: 1 base; J trimming: 3 bases; junction bases outside the gene matches: 3. The CDR3 is CASSYLASGSYEQYF. The CDR3 DNA follows: TGTGCCAGCAGTTACTTGGCTAGCGGGAGCTACGAGCAGTACTTC.

In DNA form, the CDR3 reads TGTGCCAGCAGTGAAACAGGGACGAACACCGGGGAGCTGTTTTTT. Encoded protein: CASSETGTNTGELFF. The chain joins TRBV6-4 to TRBJ2-2; D perhaps matches TRBD1 (6 bases). Trimming left V 3 bases short and J 0 bases short, with 8 bases between. Germline loops: CDR1 MRHNA, CDR2 SNTAGT. This CDR3 comprises 15 residues.

This chain links TRBV6-2 or TRBV6-3 with TRBJ2-1; D is perhaps TRBD1 or TRBD2 (6 bases each). The length of the CDR3 is 16 residues. Germline V gene sequence: CDR1 MNHEY, CDR2 SVGEGT. V was shortened by 6 bases and J by 1 base, with 16 bases between the two germline ends. The CDR3 reads CASSPRGTLSYNEQFF. The CDR3 DNA is TGTGCCAGCAGCCCAAGGGGGACTCTTTCCTACAATGAGCAGTTCTTC.

The chain combines TRBV12-3 or TRBV12-4 with TRBJ2-2; unclear D gene. V was clipped by 7 bases and J by 7 bases, with 10 bases between them. The CDR3 is made up of 12 amino acids. This chain's CDR3 is CASNAFNGELFF. The CDR3 DNA sequence: TGTGCCAGCAACGCATTTAACGGGGAGCTGTTTTTT.

The chain employs TRBV29-1 and TRBJ2-7; D unresolved. Trimming shortened V by 3 bases and J by 5 bases, and 8 bases separated the two germline ends. Germline CDR1 is SQVTM and CDR2 is ANQGSEA. This CDR3 has 11 amino acids. The CDR3 DNA follows: TGCAGCGTTGATAAGGGCCACGAGCAGTACTTC. Amino acid sequence: CSVDKGHEQYF.

The chain carries TRBV19 and TRBJ1-3; D uncertain. Germline V gene sequence: CDR1 LNHDA, CDR2 SQIVND (reference sequence). Trimming stripped 5 bases from V and 0 bases from J, with 8 bases between. The CDR3 sequence is 14 residues long. The CDR3 sequence is CASSPTNSGNTIYF. The CDR3 DNA is TGTGCCAGTAGTCCCACCAACTCTGGAAACACCATATATTTT.

This chain joins TRBV19 and TRBJ1-2; 8 bases map to TRBD1. The V segment lost 7 bases and the J segment 6 bases; nucleotides outside the gene matches: 10. CDR3 length: 14 residues. Germline CDR1 and CDR2: LNHDA and SQIVND (reference sequence). The CDR3 DNA sequence: TGTGCCAGTACCTTAGAGGGCAGGGGGCATGGCTACACCTTC. It is translated as CASTLEGRGHGYTF. Full variable domain (outside the CDR3, taken from reference TRBV19 and TRBJ1-2): DGGITQSPKYLFRKEGQNVTLSCEQNLNHDAMYWYRQDPGQGLRLIYYSQIVNDFQKGDIAEGYSVSREKKESFPLTVTSAQKNPTAFYLCASTLEGRGHGYTFGSGTRLTVV.

The chain uses TRBV18 and TRBJ2-3, with no clear D. Germline CDR1 and CDR2: KGHSH and LQKENI. Trimming took off 0 bases at V and 4 bases at J, with 8 bases between the two ends. The CDR3 extends over 14 amino acids. As DNA, the CDR3 is TGTGCCAGCTCACCACCAGAGTGGCCAGATACGCAGTATTTT. Its translation is CASSPPEWPDTQYF.

The chain links TRBV2 to TRBJ1-1; D might be TRBD1 (6 bases). The ends were cut back, 5 bases at V and 6 bases at J, with 10 bases in the middle. This CDR3 spans 12 amino acids. Germline CDR1 SNHLY, CDR2 FYNNEI. The CDR3 sequence: CASSYTGPEAFF. The CDR3 coding sequence is TGTGCCAGCAGTTACACAGGGCCTGAAGCTTTCTTT.

This chain connects TRBV6-2 or TRBV6-3 to TRBJ2-1; D gene ambiguous. From germline, CDR1 is MNHEY and CDR2 SVGEGT. CDR3 length: 17 amino acids. V was shortened by 2 bases and J by 5 bases, with 19 bases between the two germline ends. The CDR3 is CASSYPQWENGNNEQFF. The CDR3 bases are TGTGCCAGCAGTTACCCACAGTGGGAAAATGGGAACAATGAGCAGTTCTTC.

The chain is built from TRBV7-3 and TRBJ2-3; unclear D gene. Trimming removed 5 bases at V and 2 bases at J, with 14 bases between. CDR3 length equals 15 residues. Germline CDR1 and CDR2: SGHTA and FQGTGA. CDR3 DNA sequence: TGTGCCAGCAGCCCCCTGGGCAGGATCACAGATACGCAGTATTTT. Translating gives CASSPLGRITDTQYF. The full variable domain, in which reference TRBV7-3 and TRBJ2-3 provide the parts outside the CDR3, is GAGVSQTPSNKVTEKGKYVELRCDPISGHTALYWYRQSLGQGPEFLIYFQGTGAADDSGLPNDRFFAVRPEGSVSTLKIQRTERGDSAVYLCASSPLGRITDTQYFGPGTRLTVL.

This chain joins TRBV6-5 and TRBJ1-2; D is ambiguous. Germline V gene data show CDR1 as MNHEY and CDR2 as SVGAGI. Trimming removed 2 bases at V and 12 bases at J, with 19 bases between. The CDR3 consists of 14 residues. The CDR3 DNA reads as TGTGCCAGCAGTTACCCCTCGAAACTCTCGATACACACCTTC. Protein product: CASSYPSKLSIHTF.

The chain is built from TRBV19 and TRBJ1-5; tentatively, D is TRBD1 (5 bases). V was cut by 3 bases and J by 4 bases, with 7 bases left in between. The CDR3 covers 13 residues. Looked up from germline, CDR1 is LNHDA and CDR2 is SQIVND (reference sequence). The CDR3 loop reads CASSMAGNQPQHF. CDR3 coding DNA: TGTGCCAGTAGTATGGCAGGGAATCAGCCCCAGCATTTT.

The table lists this clone with a count of one. As DNA, the CDR3 is TGTGCCAGCAGTTTCAGCCAGGGGGCGCGGGACACTGAAGCTTTCTTT. Its translation is CASSFSQGARDTEAFF. The chain is built from TRBV27 and TRBJ1-1; 8 nucleotides agree with TRBD1. Per the germline V gene, CDR1 is MNHEY and CDR2 is SMNVEV (reference sequence). The V segment lost 3 bases and the J segment 3 bases; nucleotides outside the gene matches: 9. CDR3 length: 16 amino acids.